Below are 25 T cell receptor beta chains sequenced from a single sample in a study of T-cell reconstitution after alpha-beta-depleted transplantation in children. The TCRbeta library incorporated unique molecular identifiers. Via MiXCR, TCRdb re-called the PCR reads, giving one row per CDR3 protein. In the table there are under 750,000 distinct CDR3 sequences, 20% to 25% of which are singletons. The input for sequencing was PBMCs, mostly from graft donor cells, taken 360 days after TCRalphabeta/CD19-depleted stem cell transplant. The origin of the receptors is a boy under two years old who had a stem cell transplant for acute myeloid leukemia, so the T cells may come from the graft donor.

The V and J genes are TRBV6-5 and TRBJ1-6, with a tentative D call TRBD1 (5 bases). The CDR3 is made up of 18 amino acids. Trimming cost V 3 bases and J 0 bases, with 15 bases left between them. Germline V gene lookup returns CDR1 MNHEY and CDR2 SVGAGI. CDR3 residues: CASSYTGLVNSYNSPLHF. In DNA form, the CDR3 reads TGTGCCAGCAGTTATACGGGACTGGTGAACTCCTATAATTCACCCCTCCACTTT.

The V gene is TRBV29-1, the J gene TRBJ2-5; perhaps TRBD2 as D (5 bases). Trimming pared 2 bases from V and 5 bases from J, leaving 12 bases between. Germline assignment: CDR1 SQVTM and CDR2 ANQGSEA. This CDR3 is built from 13 residues. CDR3 bases: TGCAGCGTTGAATTGGGAACTAGGGAGACCCAGTACTTC. Translating it yields CSVELGTRETQYF. Full variable domain (rest looked up from reference TRBV29-1 and TRBJ2-5): SAVISQKPSRDICQRGTSLTIQCQVDSQVTMMFWYRQQPGQSLTLIATANQGSEATYESGFVIDKFPISRPNLTFSTLTVSNMSPEDSSIYLCSVELGTRETQYFGPGTRLLVL.

This clonotype was counted ten times or more. V and J are TRBV4-1 and TRBJ2-1, with D tentatively TRBD1 (6 bases). Between the trimmed V and J ends, which lost 3 bases and 0 bases, there was a span of 15 bases. This CDR3 is 17 amino acids long. Germline values: CDR1 MGHRA, CDR2 YSYEKL. Written as DNA, the CDR3 is TGCGCCAGCAGCCACCTCAGGGGCGCTAGCTCCTACAATGAGCAGTTCTTC. Its protein product is CASSHLRGASSYNEQFF.

This clonotype was counted at least ten times. This chain uses TRBV5-5 with TRBJ2-2, with 8 bases aligning to TRBD2. The V gene's germline CDR1 is SGHKS and CDR2 YYEKEE (reference sequence). CDR3 length: 18 amino acids. V was clipped by 7 bases and J by 0 bases; unmatched bases: 14. CDR3 sequence: CASLSRGSGGTNTGELFF. In DNA form, the CDR3 reads TGTGCCAGCTTGTCGAGGGGGAGCGGGGGAACGAACACCGGGGAGCTGTTTTTT.

This clonotype was detected a few times. This sequence joins TRBV20-1 and TRBJ2-1; 8 bases agree with TRBD2. The CDR3 totals 15 residues. Germline V gives CDR1 DFQATT, CDR2 SNEGSKA (reference sequence). The trim removed 4 bases at V and 4 bases at J, leaving 9 bases unmatched. CDR3 nucleotide sequence: TGCAGTGCTAAAGCGGGGGCCACCTCGTACAATGAGCAGTTCTTC. Translation: CSAKAGATSYNEQFF.

The rearrangement uses TRBV13 and TRBJ2-3, with 7 bases lining up with TRBD2. The CDR3 consists of 13 residues. V was pared by 6 bases and J by 5 bases, with 5 bases of the junction left unmatched. Germline CDR1 and CDR2: PRHDT and FYEKMQ (reference sequence). The CDR3, as DNA: TGTGCCAGCAGAGCGGGATTTGTAGATACGCAGTATTTT. Translation gives CASRAGFVDTQYF.

This clonotype was recorded a few times. The rearrangement joins TRBV10-3 to TRBJ2-3; 14 positions match TRBD2. The germline gives CDR1 ENHRY, CDR2 SYGVKD. Unmatched junction bases numbered 2, after V lost 5 bases and J lost 1 base. The CDR3 runs to 16 residues. CDR3 nucleotide sequence: TGTGCCATCAGTAAGGGACTAGCGGGGGGCACAGATACGCAGTATTTT. Residues: CAISKGLAGGTDTQYF.

The chain joins TRBV12-3 or TRBV12-4 to TRBJ1-1, with 7 bases fitting TRBD1. The CDR3 is 14 residues long. The J segment lost 7 bases and the V segment lost 6 bases, leaving 11 bases of the junction unmatched. CDR3 protein: CASSNRQGLIEAFF. Here the CDR3 DNA reads TGTGCCAGCAGCAACCGACAGGGACTAATTGAAGCTTTCTTT.

A few counts support this clonotype. V gene TRBV21-1 combines with J gene TRBJ2-7; the D call of TRBD1 is as the table states it, not checked on the DNA. TRBV21-1 constitutes a pseudogene. This CDR3 is built from 16 residues. The CDR3 DNA reads TGTGCCAGCAGCAAAGAAGTGGGACAGGGAAGGGGCGAGCAGTACGTC. This translates into CASSKEVGQGRGEQYV.

This clonotype turned up a few times. The V gene is TRBV20-1, the J gene TRBJ1-4, with 8 nucleotides matching TRBD1. There are 15 residues in the CDR3. Trimming at V came to 5 bases and at J to 8 bases, leaving 13 bases not matched to a gene. Germline V gives CDR1 DFQATT, CDR2 SNEGSKA (reference sequence). The CDR3 DNA is TGCAGTGCTCTCGGCTCCGGGACAGGCTACGAAAAACTGTTTTTT. It is translated as CSALGSGTGYEKLFF.

V gene TRBV7-2 combines with J gene TRBJ2-7; D is ambiguous. Trimming left V 2 bases short and J 7 bases short, with 12 bases between. Germline V CDR1 and CDR2: SGHTA, FQGNSA. CDR3 length equals 13 residues. The CDR3, as DNA: TGTGCCAGCAGCTTATATTCGTCCGGGGAGCAGTACTTC. Translated, it gives CASSLYSSGEQYF.

This clonotype was seen many times. This chain uses TRBV29-1 with TRBJ2-5; no clear D gene. V lost 7 bases to trimming and J lost 5 bases, with 14 bases between them. The length of the CDR3 is 12 residues. The germline V gene encodes CDR1 SQVTM and CDR2 ANQGSEA. The CDR3 loop is CSGTPGDETQYF. The CDR3 nucleotides are TGCAGCGGGACCCCCGGCGACGAGACCCAGTACTTC.

The table lists this clonotype with many counts. The J gene is TRBJ1-2, the V gene TRBV5-1; a possible D gene is TRBD1 (5 bases). Germline V gene sequence: CDR1 SGHRS, CDR2 YFSETQ. The CDR3 loop spans 12 amino acids. V was trimmed by 4 bases and J by 10 bases, leaving 14 bases between them. CDR3 coding DNA: TGCGCCAGCAGCGACGAGGGGCGCTTCTACACCTTC. Residues: CASSDEGRFYTF.

V usage is TRBV20-1 and J usage is TRBJ2-1; 7 bases agree with TRBD1. CDR3 length: 15 amino acids. Germline CDR1 and CDR2: DFQATT and SNEGSKA (reference sequence). With V trimmed by 0 bases and J by 5 bases, 7 bases remained unmatched. CDR3 sequence: CSARDRQGPNNEQFF. The DNA of the CDR3 is TGCAGTGCTAGAGATCGACAGGGACCAAACAATGAGCAGTTCTTC.

V usage is TRBV6-5 and J usage is TRBJ2-7; no clear D. Germline CDR1 is MNHEY and CDR2 is SVGAGI. The length of the CDR3 is 15 residues. Trimming removed 0 bases at V and 4 bases at J, with 13 bases between. This CDR3 is CASSYSGDGLYEQYV. The CDR3 DNA is TGTGCCAGCAGTTACTCCGGAGACGGTTTGTACGAGCAGTACGTC.

This clonotype occurred a few times. The CDR3 region is CATLGGPTYNEQFF. Written as DNA, the CDR3 is TGTGCCACTTTGGGGGGGCCGACCTACAATGAGCAGTTCTTC. V is TRBV12-3 or TRBV12-4 and J is TRBJ2-1, with TRBD2 as a possible D gene (7 bases). The CDR3 length is 14 residues. The V and J ends lost 10 bases and 2 bases respectively, with 15 bases between them.

The chain joins TRBV20-1 to TRBJ2-1, with D unclear. V lost 3 bases and J lost 9, with 9 bases in between. The CDR3 consists of 11 residues. Germline CDR1 is DFQATT and CDR2 is SNEGSKA (reference sequence). CDR3 DNA sequence: TGCAGTGCTAGCGGGTCAACTGAGCAGTTCTTC. Amino acid sequence: CSASGSTEQFF.

The chain employs TRBV20-1 and TRBJ1-4; a possible D gene is TRBD1 (5 bases). Trimming took off 0 bases at V and 13 bases at J, with 18 bases between the two ends. The germline gives CDR1 DFQATT, CDR2 SNEGSKA (reference sequence). CDR3 size: 14 residues. CDR3 sequence reads: CSARDFEGPRGLFF. As DNA, the CDR3 is TGCAGTGCTAGAGATTTTGAGGGGCCGAGGGGACTGTTTTTT.

The chain has TRBV12-3 or TRBV12-4 and TRBJ2-1, with D maybe TRBD2 (7 bases). The CDR3 loop spans 16 amino acids. V lost 5 bases and J 4 bases, leaving 18 bases between the germline ends. CDR3 sequence: CASSPLGGGTYNEQFF. CDR3 in DNA: TGTGCCAGCAGTCCCCTCGGCGGGGGCACATACAATGAGCAGTTCTTC.

This clonotype was detected ten times or more. V and J are TRBV6-4 and TRBJ2-1; 8 bases fit TRBD1. Looked up from germline, CDR1 is MRHNA and CDR2 is SNTAGT. This CDR3 has 18 residues. J lost 9 bases, V lost 2 bases, and 18 bases had no gene match. CDR3 in DNA: TGTGCCAGCAGTGACACCCCCCTCAGGGGGCTCCTTAGCACTGAGCAGTTCTTC. Protein product: CASSDTPLRGLLSTEQFF.

A few counts support this clonotype. The rearrangement links TRBV12-3 or TRBV12-4 to TRBJ1-2; D gene uncertain. This CDR3 is 13 amino acids long. V lost 7 bases, J lost 5 bases, and 14 bases lay in between. CDR3 sequence (DNA): TGTGCCAGCACCCTGGGCGGGCCTTATGGCTACACCTTC. As protein: CASTLGGPYGYTF.

Ten or more counts support this clonotype. The chain links TRBV29-1 to TRBJ1-2; D is undetermined. CDR3 length: 14 residues. Germline CDR1 SQVTM, CDR2 ANQGSEA. V gave up 6 bases and J gave up 5 bases, with 19 bases separating them. The CDR3 coding sequence is TGCAGCGTCGTGCCCTCACCTGGACTATATGGCTACACCTTC. Translation: CSVVPSPGLYGYTF.

The V gene is TRBV7-8, the J gene TRBJ2-1; no clear D. Germline CDR1 reads SGHVS; CDR2 reads FQNEAQ. The CDR3 length is 12 residues. V was cut by 3 bases and J by 7 bases, with 7 bases left in between. The CDR3 sequence is CASSFSFNEQFF. The CDR3 DNA is TGTGCCAGCAGCTTTAGCTTTAATGAGCAGTTCTTC.

This clonotype has more than one count but fewer than ten. The chain combines TRBV20-1 with TRBJ2-7; 9 nucleotides agree with TRBD2. The CDR3 spans 16 residues. With V trimmed by 0 bases and J by 7 bases, 13 bases remained unmatched. Germline CDR1 reads DFQATT; CDR2 reads SNEGSKA (reference sequence). CDR3 sequence (DNA): TGCAGTGCTAGAGAATCGGGAGGGACTAGCCCCTGGGAGCAGTACTTC. The encoded protein is CSARESGGTSPWEQYF.

The chain couples TRBV6-2 or TRBV6-3 to TRBJ2-5; 7 bases map to TRBD1. The trim removed 0 bases at V and 2 bases at J, leaving 12 bases unmatched. Germline-derived CDR1 and CDR2 are MNHEY and SVGEGT. The CDR3 runs 18 residues. CDR3 bases: TGTGCCAGCAGTTACTCGTGGCCGTTCACAGGGGATCAAGAGACCCAGTACTTC. Protein sequence: CASSYSWPFTGDQETQYF.